What follows is one TCR beta chain and its context. In the authors' methods: From reference gene primer amplification, estimates of nucleated cell counts were derived. The table came from immunoSEQ multiplex PCR; TCRdb's copy has only in-frame clones and leaves some out. Clone size and V and J calls were adopted from that table, with D and trimming inferred from the DNA. Among approximately 46,000 clones listed, roughly 86% were seen once. This entry belongs to a study of blood T cell repertoires in COVID-19. Overall study: The origin of the acute and convalescent COVID-19 samples was the United States, Italy and Spain. T cells, B-cell-depleted T cells, or PBMCs provided the cDNA or gDNA that served as material.

This CDR3 is 14 amino acids long. Germline V gives CDR1 MNHEY, CDR2 SMNVEV (reference sequence). V lost 0 bases and J lost 6, with 11 bases in between. The sequence was collected from a man aged 55-75 years with active or convalescent COVID-19. The genes are TRBV27 and TRBJ1-2; D is unresolved. The sequenced material came from peripheral blood. This CDR3 reads CASSLSRARDGYTF. CDR3 DNA: TGTGCCAGCAGTTTATCGAGGGCCCGCGATGGCTACACCTTC.